Shown below are 25 T cell receptor beta chains from a single sample sequenced in a study of shared clonotypes between healthy human individuals. TCRdb's copy holds only in-frame clones and misses some; the assay was immunoSEQ multiplex PCR. Of 2 million to 2.5 million clones in the sample, 80% to 95% were seen once. Sequencing was done on a sample of naive CD4+ T cells from PBMCs. The subset was: CD45RA+ positively selected. These TCRs come from a man aged 18 to 30 in good health. Some clones in this sample may be carry-over from other donors' samples.

The chain combines TRBV11-2 with TRBJ1-2; D not certain. This CDR3 is 16 amino acids long. Germline values: CDR1 SGHAT, CDR2 FQNNGV. V lost 2 bases to trimming and J lost 4 bases, with 17 bases between them. CDR3 residues: CASSLQAEGYSYGYTF. DNA for the CDR3: TGTGCCAGCAGCTTACAGGCCGAGGGATACAGCTATGGCTACACCTTC. The full variable domain, its missing parts supplied by reference TRBV11-2 and TRBJ1-2, is EAGVAQSPRYKIIEKRQSVAFWCNPISGHATLYWYQQILGQGPKLLIQFQNNGVVDDSQLPKDRFSAERLKGVDSTLKIQPAKLEDSAVYLCASSLQAEGYSYGYTFGSGTRLTVV.

The chain has TRBV28 and TRBJ2-2; 11 nucleotides match TRBD2. Germline V gives CDR1 MDHEN, CDR2 SYDVKM. The CDR3 has 14 amino acids. V was pared by 3 bases and J by 6 bases, with 0 bases of the junction left unmatched. The CDR3 DNA sequence: TGTGCCAGCAGTTTTAGCGGGAGGGCCGGGGAGCTGTTTTTT. This codes for CASSFSGRAGELFF.

The J gene is TRBJ1-2, the V gene TRBV28, with 7 bases aligning to TRBD1. V lost 3 bases to trimming and J lost 2 bases; unmatched junction nucleotides: 6. Germline CDR1 and CDR2: MDHEN and SYDVKM. CDR3 length equals 15 residues. The CDR3 DNA is TGTGCCAGCAGTTTGCCGGGACAGCAGAACTATGGCTACACCTTC. Encoded protein: CASSLPGQQNYGYTF.

J is TRBJ1-3 and V is TRBV19; 7 nucleotides agree with TRBD1. Germline V gene sequence: CDR1 LNHDA, CDR2 SQIVND (reference sequence). The CDR3 runs 17 residues. J lost 8 bases, V lost 1 base, and 14 bases had no gene match. In DNA, the CDR3 is TGTGCCAGTAGTATAGTCCCACTCGGACAGGACCGAGACACCATATATTTT. It translates to CASSIVPLGQDRDTIYF. The variable domain in full, completed from reference TRBV19 and TRBJ1-3, reads DGGITQSPKYLFRKEGQNVTLSCEQNLNHDAMYWYRQDPGQGLRLIYYSQIVNDFQKGDIAEGYSVSREKKESFPLTVTSAQKNPTAFYLCASSIVPLGQDRDTIYFGEGSWLTVV.

V gene TRBV27 combines with J gene TRBJ1-1, with D possibly matching TRBD1 (6 bases). V gave up 5 bases and J gave up 0 bases, with 16 bases separating them. This CDR3 contains 16 residues. Looked up from germline, CDR1 is MNHEY and CDR2 is SMNVEV (reference sequence). The CDR3 DNA reads TGTGCCAGCAGTCTTCGGACAGCAACCCTGAACACTGAAGCTTTCTTT. Its translation is CASSLRTATLNTEAFF.

As concerns this clone: Other DNA sequences of this sample code for an identical CDR3. Here the CDR3 DNA reads TGCGCCAGCAGCTTGGCTAGCGGAGAAGAGACCCAGTACTTC. Its protein product is CASSLASGEETQYF. The rearrangement links TRBV5-1 to TRBJ2-5, with 7 nucleotides matching TRBD2. Germline V gene sequence: CDR1 SGHRS, CDR2 YFSETQ. CDR3 size: 14 residues. Trimming took 0 bases from V and 3 from J; bases not matched to a gene: 2.

A remark on this clone: Other DNA sequences within the sample encode an identical CDR3. V usage is TRBV5-1 and J usage is TRBJ2-1, with D maybe TRBD1 (6 bases). Trimming pared 3 bases from V and 5 bases from J, leaving 9 bases between. Germline loops: CDR1 SGHRS, CDR2 YFSETQ. The CDR3 has 13 amino acids. Here the CDR3 reads CASSWTADNEQFF. DNA for the CDR3: TGCGCCAGCAGCTGGACAGCCGACAATGAGCAGTTCTTC.

The chain couples TRBV27 to TRBJ2-5, with a tentative D call TRBD1 (6 bases). The V end was cut by 5 bases, the J end by 1 base, with 17 bases between. This CDR3 spans 16 amino acids. The V gene's germline CDR1 is MNHEY and CDR2 SMNVEV (reference sequence). This CDR3 is CASSNGQRTVQETQYF. DNA of the CDR3: TGTGCCAGCAGTAACGGGCAAAGGACAGTCCAAGAGACCCAGTACTTC.

V is TRBV11-1 and J is TRBJ2-1; D call uncertain. The CDR3 covers 15 residues. Trimming shortened V by 1 base and J by 6 bases, and 13 bases separated the two germline ends. The germline V gene encodes CDR1 SGHAT and CDR2 FQDESV (reference sequence). The CDR3 nucleotides read TGTGCCAGCAGCTTAGATGGTCGAGGACGCAATGAGCAGTTCTTC. Amino acids: CASSLDGRGRNEQFF. The whole variable domain, remainder taken from reference TRBV11-1 and TRBJ2-1, is EAEVAQSPRYKITEKSQAVAFWCDPISGHATLYWYRQILGQGPELLVQFQDESVVDDSQLPKDRFSAERLKGVDSTLKIQPAELGDSAMYLCASSLDGRGRNEQFFGPGTRLTVL.

Turning to this clone: Additional DNA sequences in this sample encode the identical CDR3. The chain combines TRBV28 with TRBJ2-7; 9 nucleotides agree with TRBD1. Per the germline V gene, CDR1 is MDHEN and CDR2 is SYDVKM. The CDR3 consists of 15 residues. The V segment lost 4 bases and the J segment 2 bases; nucleotides outside the gene matches: 6. For the CDR3, the DNA is TGTGCCAGCAGTTCACCGGGACAGGGTACCTACGAGCAGTACTTC. Translated, it gives CASSSPGQGTYEQYF.

The gene calls are TRBV28 and TRBJ2-1; 9 bases map to TRBD2. Germline V gene sequence: CDR1 MDHEN, CDR2 SYDVKM. J gave up 7 bases and V 6 bases, and 7 bases lay outside the gene matches. The CDR3 contains 14 residues. CDR3 residues: CASRVAGAPNEQFF. CDR3 nucleotides: TGTGCCAGCAGAGTAGCGGGAGCACCAAATGAGCAGTTCTTC.

This clone showed up just a few times. The V call is TRBV7-2, the J call TRBJ1-5; D might be TRBD1 (5 bases). The V and J ends lost 5 bases and 4 bases respectively, with 15 bases between them. The CDR3 consists of 15 residues. Per the germline V gene, CDR1 is SGHTA and CDR2 is FQGNSA. The CDR3 region is CASSSLGTANQPQHF. In nucleotides, the CDR3 is TGTGCCAGCAGCAGTCTGGGGACGGCTAATCAGCCCCAGCATTTT.

The chain joins TRBV9 to TRBJ2-5; 8 bases map to TRBD2. CDR1 SGDLS and CDR2 YYNGEE come from the germline V gene. The J segment lost 9 bases and the V segment lost 4 bases, leaving 11 bases of the junction unmatched. CDR3 length: 14 residues. In DNA form, the CDR3 reads TGTGCCAGCAGCCCCGGGGGGGGAGGGAATCCCCAGTACTTC. This sequence encodes CASSPGGGGNPQYF.

The chain employs TRBV29-1 and TRBJ2-5, with D perhaps assigned TRBD1 or TRBD2 (5 bases each). Germline V gene sequence: CDR1 SQVTM, CDR2 ANQGSEA. CDR3 length: 12 residues. V was shortened by 8 bases and J by 2 bases, with 12 bases between the two germline ends. For the CDR3, the DNA is TGCAGCTCGGGGCGGTTTCAAGAGACCCAGTACTTC. This sequence encodes CSSGRFQETQYF.

This chain links TRBV7-2 with TRBJ1-2; tentatively, D is TRBD1 (6 bases). This CDR3 spans 17 amino acids. Germline assignment: CDR1 SGHTA and CDR2 FQGNSA. Trimming removed 2 bases from V and 8 bases from J, with 24 bases in between. CDR3 sequence: CASSLFSSSGHSGGYTF. The CDR3 nucleotides read TGTGCCAGCAGCTTATTTTCCTCCTCGGGACACTCGGGCGGCTACACCTTC.

The chain employs TRBV9 and TRBJ2-3; TRBD2 matches 7 bases. With V trimmed by 0 bases and J by 0 bases, 4 bases remained unmatched. This CDR3 is built from 16 residues. Germline CDR1 SGDLS, CDR2 YYNGEE. The CDR3 DNA follows: TGTGCCAGCAGCGTAGGACTAGCCACCAGCACAGATACGCAGTATTTT. It yields the protein CASSVGLATSTDTQYF.

The CDR3 here is CASSIPGRSQHF. CDR3 DNA: TGTGCCAGCAGTATCCCGGGGCGATCCCAGCATTTT. The V and J genes are TRBV27 and TRBJ1-5, with D maybe TRBD1 (5 bases). The CDR3 runs to 12 residues. The germline V gene has CDR1 MNHEY and CDR2 SMNVEV (reference sequence). V was shortened by 5 bases and J by 11 bases, with 13 bases between the two germline ends.

The gene calls are TRBV10-3 and TRBJ2-2, with 12 bases matching TRBD2. Germline-derived CDR1 and CDR2 are ENHRY and SYGVKD. CDR3 length: 18 residues. The V and J ends lost 4 bases and 3 bases, in that order; junction bases with no gene match: 9. The CDR3 sequence is CAISVPSGRGWDTGELFF. CDR3 sequence (DNA): TGTGCCATCAGTGTCCCTAGCGGGAGGGGTTGGGACACCGGGGAGCTGTTTTTT.

CDR3 residues: CSAGRDRTYEQYF. In DNA, the CDR3 is TGCAGCGCCGGAAGGGATCGGACCTACGAGCAGTACTTC. The chain combines TRBV29-1 with TRBJ2-7; D is unclear. Germline V gives CDR1 SQVTM, CDR2 ANQGSEA. The length of the CDR3 is 13 residues. V lost 7 bases and J lost 2, with 15 bases in between.

In regard to this clone: This CDR3 is also generated by other DNA sequences in the sample. The chain couples TRBV2 to TRBJ2-7, with 12 nucleotides matching TRBD1. Trimming removed 4 bases from V and 2 bases from J; junction bases left unmatched: 3. The V gene's germline CDR1 is SNHLY and CDR2 FYNNEI. This CDR3 is built from 15 residues. CDR3 in DNA: TGTGCCAGCAGTGGGGGGACAGGGGGCCCCTACGAGCAGTACTTC. Translated, it gives CASSGGTGGPYEQYF.

V usage is TRBV25-1 and J usage is TRBJ2-1; TRBD2 aligns across 9 bases. V was clipped by 7 bases and J by 2 bases; unmatched bases: 6. The CDR3 spans 15 residues. The germline V gene has CDR1 MGHDK and CDR2 SYGVNS. CDR3 loop: CASNPSGRPYNEQFF. In DNA form, the CDR3 reads TGTGCCAGCAACCCCAGCGGGAGGCCCTACAATGAGCAGTTCTTC.

The table lists this clone with a count of one. V is TRBV6-6 and J is TRBJ1-4; possibly TRBD1 for D (6 bases). Looked up from germline, CDR1 is MNHNY and CDR2 is SVGAGI (reference sequence). Trimming removed 6 bases at V and 8 bases at J, with 13 bases between. CDR3 length equals 13 residues. CDR3 DNA sequence: TGTGCCAGCAGATGGGGGGCCCGGGAAAAACTGTTTTTT. Translated: CASRWGAREKLFF.

The chain joins TRBV6-5 to TRBJ2-7; 7 bases line up with TRBD2. V trimming: 0 bases; J trimming: 5 bases; junction bases outside the gene matches: 7. The CDR3 loop spans 15 amino acids. Per germline, CDR1 MNHEY and CDR2 SVGAGI. CDR3 loop: CASSYSKGLFDEQYF. The CDR3 nucleotides are TGTGCCAGCAGTTACTCGAAGGGACTATTCGACGAGCAGTACTTC.

The V gene is TRBV6-1, the J gene TRBJ2-3; possible D gene TRBD1, 6 bases. Trimming left V 5 bases short and J 4 bases short, with 13 bases between. CDR1 and CDR2 (germline): MNHNS, SASEGT. The CDR3 totals 14 residues. The DNA for the CDR3 is TGTGCCAGCAGTCCACAGGGCGCCCCAGATACGCAGTATTTT. It specifies CASSPQGAPDTQYF.

The chain carries TRBV11-3 and TRBJ2-1; TRBD2 aligns across 10 bases. V dropped 5 bases and J dropped 8; count of bases not matched to a gene: 12. The CDR3 has 16 amino acids. CDR1 and CDR2 from the germline V gene are SGHNT and YENEEA. CDR3 nucleotides: TGTGCCAGCAGCCCTCGTTTAGCGGGAGGTAGTGATGAGCAGTTCTTC. This encodes CASSPRLAGGSDEQFF.